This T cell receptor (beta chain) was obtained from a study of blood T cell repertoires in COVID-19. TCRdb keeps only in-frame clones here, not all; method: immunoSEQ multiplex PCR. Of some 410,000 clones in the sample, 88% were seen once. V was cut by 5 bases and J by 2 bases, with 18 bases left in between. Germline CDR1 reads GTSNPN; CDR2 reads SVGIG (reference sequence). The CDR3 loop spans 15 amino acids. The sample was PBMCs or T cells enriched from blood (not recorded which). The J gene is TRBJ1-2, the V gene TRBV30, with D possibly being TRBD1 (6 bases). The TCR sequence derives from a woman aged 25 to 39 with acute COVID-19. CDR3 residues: CAWQRLNRENYGYTF. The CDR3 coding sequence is TGTGCCTGGCAGAGATTAAACAGGGAAAACTATGGCTACACCTTC. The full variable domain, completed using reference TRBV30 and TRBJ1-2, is SQTIHQWPATLVQPVGSPLSLECTVEGTSNPNLYWYRQAAGRGLQLLFYSVGIGQISSEVPQNLSASRPQDRQFILSSKKLLLSDSGFYLCAWQRLNRENYGYTFGSGTRLTVV.